This TCR beta chain was identified during a study of cytomegalovirus exposure and HLA in healthy donors. V lost 0 bases to trimming and J lost 4 bases; unmatched junction nucleotides: 6. From germline, CDR1 is PRHDT and CDR2 FYEKMQ (reference sequence). The CDR3 loop spans 16 amino acids. PCR primers comprised 60 Vbeta and 13 Jbeta primers. The protocol was immunoSEQ multiplex PCR, while the TCRdb copy is restricted to in-frame clones and leaves out a portion. In the table there are roughly 120,000 clones, over 8.5% of which are singletons. In its sample, this clone was seen a few times. The V and J genes are TRBV13 and TRBJ1-2; TRBD1 agrees at 9 bases. The sequenced sample was PBMCs. This receptor was identified in a woman aged 40 to 50 in good health and CMV-seropositive. CDR3 region: CASSLGDRGIPYGYTF. The CDR3 bases are TGTGCCAGCAGCTTAGGGGACAGGGGAATCCCCTATGGCTACACCTTC.